The 30 T cell receptor beta chains below all came from one sample that was sequenced in a study of T cell responses to AZD1222 COVID-19 vaccine. Some clones are missing from TCRdb's copy, which holds only in-frame ones; the method was immunoSEQ multiplex PCR. The sample has about 72,000 clones, about nine tenths seen once. Source: peripheral blood, taken on day 0 of AZD1222 vaccination. The receptors stem from an adult in good health.

Only a few counts were recorded for this clone. The genes are TRBV28 and TRBJ2-7; perhaps D is TRBD1 or TRBD2 (6 bases each). The germline V gene has CDR1 MDHEN and CDR2 SYDVKM. The CDR3 extends over 13 amino acids. The V and J ends lost 4 bases and 6 bases respectively, with 13 bases between them. The CDR3 is CASSWAQGGEQYF. The CDR3 bases are TGTGCCAGCAGTTGGGCACAGGGAGGCGAGCAGTACTTC. The variable domain in full, with the rest retrieved from reference TRBV28 and TRBJ2-7, is DVKVTQSSRYLVKRTGEKVFLECVQDMDHENMFWYRQDPGLGLRLIYFSYDVKMKEKGDIPEGYSVSREKKERFSLILESASTNQTSMYLCASSWAQGGEQYFGPGTRLTVT.

The rearrangement uses TRBV24-1 and TRBJ2-5; D not certain. Germline assignment: CDR1 KGHDR and CDR2 SFDVKD. V shed 1 base and J shed 2 bases, with 4 bases lying between them. This CDR3 is built from 13 residues. CDR3 sequence (DNA): TGTGCCACCAGTGATTTCGGTCAAGAGACCCAGTACTTC. Translation gives CATSDFGQETQYF.

The chain carries TRBV4-2 and TRBJ1-5; 8 bases are a match to TRBD1. Germline CDR1 reads LGHNA; CDR2 reads YNFKEQ. V was pared by 4 bases and J by 4 bases, with 3 bases of the junction left unmatched. The CDR3 length is 14 residues. The CDR3 region has the DNA TGTGCCAGCAGCCGGGACAGGAAAAATCAGCCCCAGCATTTT. Amino acids: CASSRDRKNQPQHF.

The chain is built from TRBV2 and TRBJ1-1; D ambiguous. Looked up from germline, CDR1 is SNHLY and CDR2 is FYNNEI. The CDR3 is made up of 14 amino acids. The V gene lost 6 bases and the J gene lost 1 base, with 12 bases spanning the gap. The CDR3 nucleotides are TGTGCCAGCAGGATTAAGACACCGAACACTGAAGCTTTCTTT. Translated, it gives CASRIKTPNTEAFF.

V gene TRBV24-1 combines with J gene TRBJ1-2; tentative D call: TRBD1 (6 bases). Trimming shortened V by 5 bases and J by 6 bases, and 9 bases separated the two germline ends. The CDR3 length is 12 residues. CDR1 and CDR2 from the germline V gene are KGHDR and SFDVKD. The CDR3 loop reads CATSGRTDGYTF. CDR3 DNA sequence: TGTGCCACCAGTGGTCGGACAGATGGCTACACCTTC.

V usage is TRBV4-1 and J usage is TRBJ2-7, with D possibly TRBD1 on 5 matching bases. This CDR3 is 13 amino acids long. In germline, CDR1 is MGHRA, CDR2 YSYEKL. V dropped 4 bases and J dropped 1 base, with 8 bases sitting between them. CDR3 nucleotides: TGCGCCAGCAGCCTGGCAGGGTCCTACGAGCAGTACTTC. Residues: CASSLAGSYEQYF.

This clone was observed a single time. The chain carries TRBV12-3 or TRBV12-4 and TRBJ2-4; possible D gene TRBD2, 6 bases. The CDR3 has 13 residues. The V gene lost 8 bases and the J gene lost 1 base, with 9 bases spanning the gap. CDR3 amino acids: CASSREAKNIQYF. In DNA form, the CDR3 reads TGTGCCAGCTCCCGGGAGGCCAAAAACATTCAGTACTTC.

The table lists this clone with a count of one. J is TRBJ1-1 and V is TRBV19, with 9 bases lining up with TRBD1. CDR3 size: 16 residues. Germline-derived CDR1 and CDR2 are LNHDA and SQIVND (reference sequence). The V segment lost 3 bases and the J segment 0 bases; nucleotides outside the gene matches: 5. CDR3 sequence reads: CASSIHRGRMNTEAFF. The CDR3 nucleotides read TGTGCCAGTAGTATTCACAGGGGGCGCATGAACACTGAAGCTTTCTTT.

The CDR3 region is CASSQAVGNSGNTIYF. CDR3 DNA sequence: TGTGCCAGCAGCCAAGCCGTCGGCAACTCTGGAAACACCATATATTTT. The V gene is TRBV4-2, the J gene TRBJ1-3; D remains ambiguous. Germline V lookup: CDR1 LGHNA, CDR2 YNFKEQ. This CDR3 comprises 16 residues. V lost 1 base to trimming and J lost 0 bases, with 10 bases between them.

The chain recombines TRBV6-4 with TRBJ1-4; 8 bases map to TRBD1. Germline V gene data show CDR1 as MRHNA and CDR2 as SNTAGT. Trimming cost V 0 bases and J 7 bases; bases outside gene matches: 4. The CDR3 covers 15 residues. CDR3 DNA: TGTGCCAGCAGTGACTCGAGGACAGGGAGTGAAAAACTGTTTTTT. Its translation: CASSDSRTGSEKLFF.

The rearrangement uses TRBV3-1 (or the pseudogene TRBV3-2) and TRBJ1-5; weak D call: TRBD1 (6 bases). Per germline, CDR1 LGHDT and CDR2 YNNKEL (reference sequence). This CDR3 has 15 amino acids. V was clipped by 5 bases and J by 0 bases, with 11 bases between them. CDR3 loop: CASSNGQTSNQPQHF. CDR3 sequence (DNA): TGTGCCAGCAGCAATGGACAGACTAGCAATCAGCCCCAGCATTTT.

The chain employs TRBV19 and TRBJ2-7; 8 nucleotides agree with TRBD1. The V segment lost 5 bases and the J segment 2 bases; nucleotides outside the gene matches: 8. The CDR3 consists of 15 residues. CDR1 is LNHDA, CDR2 SQIVND, per germline (reference sequence). The CDR3 sequence is CASSPRTGPTYEQYF. The DNA for the CDR3 is TGTGCCAGTAGTCCTCGGACAGGGCCGACCTACGAGCAGTACTTC. Full variable domain (outside the CDR3, taken from reference TRBV19 and TRBJ2-7): DGGITQSPKYLFRKEGQNVTLSCEQNLNHDAMYWYRQDPGQGLRLIYYSQIVNDFQKGDIAEGYSVSREKKESFPLTVTSAQKNPTAFYLCASSPRTGPTYEQYFGPGTRLTVT.

The chain joins TRBV7-2 to TRBJ1-4; no clear D gene. With 0 bases removed from V and 7 bases from J, the gap between germline ends came to 3 bases. The CDR3 has 12 amino acids. Germline CDR1 is SGHTA and CDR2 is FQGNSA. CDR3 residues: CASSLAAEKLFF. The CDR3 DNA follows: TGTGCCAGCAGCTTAGCCGCTGAAAAACTGTTTTTT.

The chain couples TRBV25-1 to TRBJ2-3; 8 bases agree with TRBD2. There are 15 residues in the CDR3. The germline CDR1 and CDR2 sequences are MGHDK and SYGVNS. Trimming cost V 3 bases and J 3 bases; bases outside gene matches: 5. The DNA of the CDR3 is TGTGCCAGCAGTGACCCGGGGGGGTATACAGATACGCAGTATTTT. Its translation: CASSDPGGYTDTQYF.

This clone has only a few counts. The CDR3 sequence: CASSLVFSESTDTQYF. The CDR3 DNA sequence: TGCGCCAGCAGCTTGGTCTTCAGCGAAAGCACAGATACGCAGTATTTT. The rearrangement links TRBV5-1 to TRBJ2-3; D remains ambiguous. The V gene's germline CDR1 is SGHRS and CDR2 YFSETQ. Trimming stripped 0 bases from V and 0 bases from J, with 11 bases between. The CDR3 has 16 amino acids. Combining the CDR3 with reference TRBV5-1 and TRBJ2-3 gives the whole variable domain KAGVTQTPRYLIKTRGQQVTLSCSPISGHRSVSWYQQTPGQGLQFLFEYFSETQRNKGNFPGRFSGRQFSNSRSEMNVSTLELGDSALYLCASSLVFSESTDTQYFGPGTRLTVL.

J is TRBJ1-3 and V is TRBV28, with 7 nucleotides matching TRBD1. The CDR3 is 16 amino acids. From germline, CDR1 is MDHEN and CDR2 SYDVKM. V lost 2 bases to trimming and J lost 4 bases; unmatched junction nucleotides: 8. The CDR3 coding sequence is TGTGCCAGCAGTTTACCCTATCCGACAGGGGGAAACACCATATATTTT. It translates to CASSLPYPTGGNTIYF.

The chain links TRBV30 to TRBJ1-3; tentatively, D is TRBD1 (5 bases). The V end lost 4 bases, the J end lost 4 bases, and 8 bases lay between the germline ends. Germline CDR1 is GTSNPN and CDR2 is SVGIG (reference sequence). The CDR3 covers 12 residues. The CDR3 here is CAWKGLGNTIYF. DNA of the CDR3: TGTGCCTGGAAGGGGCTCGGAAACACCATATATTTT.

Details on this clone: The CDR3 end shows no conserved phenylalanine or tryptophan, and so a read error is likely. Because the CDR3's place on the DNA is in doubt, the DNA is left out and the CDR3 is given as listed by TCRdb. This chain links TRBV23-1 with TRBJ1-1. TRBV23-1 is an ORF, and what it does is uncertain. Including both end residues, the CDR3 is 11 amino acids long. The CDR3: CASSRGAGPLG.

This clone was recorded once. V and J are TRBV6-5 and TRBJ1-3; 7 nucleotides match TRBD1. Trimming cost V 7 bases and J 2 bases; bases outside gene matches: 8. In germline, CDR1 is MNHEY, CDR2 SVGAGI. The CDR3 extends over 15 amino acids. For the CDR3, the DNA is TGTGCCAGCAATCGACAGGGAGCGACTGGAAACACCATATATTTT. Its translation is CASNRQGATGNTIYF.

The V and J genes are TRBV7-9 and TRBJ2-2, with TRBD1 matching 11 bases. The CDR3 sequence is 17 residues long. The germline CDR1 and CDR2 sequences are SEHNR and FQNEAQ (reference sequence). V dropped 4 bases and J dropped 7; count of bases not matched to a gene: 11. The CDR3 DNA follows: TGTGCCAGCAGCTATCGCGTCGGGACAGGGGGTCACGGGGAGCTGTTTTTT. Translated, it gives CASSYRVGTGGHGELFF.

The V gene is TRBV23-1, the J gene TRBJ1-2; D is possibly TRBD1 (6 bases). Being an ORF, TRBV23-1 has a function that is uncertain. V was trimmed by 1 base and J by 0 bases, leaving 12 bases between them. The CDR3 is 16 amino acids. As DNA, the CDR3 is TGCGCCAGCAGTCAATTCACCGGGACAACTAACTATGGCTACACCTTC. Translated: CASSQFTGTTNYGYTF.

A few counts support this clone. The chain is built from TRBV5-1 and TRBJ2-7; D gene ambiguous. CDR1 and CDR2 (germline): SGHRS, YFSETQ. The CDR3 has 11 residues. The V end was cut by 0 bases, the J end by 7 bases, with 5 bases between. CDR3 region: CASSLVDEQYF. The CDR3 nucleotides read TGCGCCAGCAGCTTGGTGGATGAGCAGTACTTC.

This clone was seen more than once but under ten times. This rearrangement joins TRBV28 to TRBJ2-7; D perhaps matches TRBD1 (6 bases). There are 14 residues in the CDR3. Germline CDR1 is MDHEN and CDR2 is SYDVKM. Between the trimmed V and J ends, which lost 5 bases and 5 bases, there was a span of 16 bases. The CDR3 sequence: CASSRSITGNEQYF. Here the CDR3 DNA reads TGTGCCAGCAGTCGGAGCATTACAGGGAACGAGCAGTACTTC.

The V gene is TRBV25-1, the J gene TRBJ2-7; 12 positions agree with TRBD2. V lost 4 bases and J lost 0; bases outside the gene matches: 1. Germline V gene data show CDR1 as MGHDK and CDR2 as SYGVNS. The CDR3 covers 15 residues. In nucleotides, the CDR3 is TGTGCCAGCAGTGTGACTAGCGGGAGCTCCTACGAGCAGTACTTC. It encodes CASSVTSGSSYEQYF.

J is TRBJ1-2 and V is TRBV4-1; D remains ambiguous. Trimming stripped 1 base from V and 10 bases from J, with 13 bases between. Germline V gives CDR1 MGHRA, CDR2 YSYEKL. The CDR3 sequence is 13 residues long. CDR3 sequence (DNA): TGCGCCAGCAGCCAAGTCTGGCGGGGTAACTACACCTTC. Amino acid sequence: CASSQVWRGNYTF.

This chain links TRBV7-9 with TRBJ1-2; possible D gene TRBD1, 6 bases. CDR3 length: 13 residues. The germline V and J ends were trimmed by 4 bases and 5 bases, with 11 bases remaining between them. CDR1 is SEHNR, CDR2 FQNEAQ, per germline (reference sequence). The CDR3 loop is CASSSGQTYGYTF. The CDR3 DNA follows: TGTGCCAGCAGCTCAGGACAGACTTATGGCTACACCTTC.

This clone was recorded a few times. The chain couples TRBV6-5 to TRBJ1-1; maybe TRBD1 (6 bases). V was clipped by 5 bases and J by 1 base, with 8 bases between them. The CDR3 totals 13 residues. Germline loops: CDR1 MNHEY, CDR2 SVGAGI. The CDR3 coding sequence is TGTGCCAGCAGTCCAGGGGAGAACACTGAAGCTTTCTTT. Its protein is CASSPGENTEAFF.

This sequence joins TRBV5-1 and TRBJ2-1; 11 bases map to TRBD2. Germline V lookup: CDR1 SGHRS, CDR2 YFSETQ. The CDR3 spans 16 residues. The V and J ends lost 0 bases and 3 bases, in that order; junction bases with no gene match: 2. The CDR3 nucleotides are TGCGCCAGCAGCTTGGATGGGACTAGCGGCTACAATGAGCAGTTCTTC. Translating it yields CASSLDGTSGYNEQFF.

This clone occurred once. V and J are TRBV9 and TRBJ1-3; no clear D. The germline V and J ends were trimmed by 0 bases and 2 bases, with 9 bases remaining between them. Germline CDR1 SGDLS, CDR2 YYNGEE. The CDR3 is 15 residues long. The CDR3 DNA follows: TGTGCCAGCAGCGTAGAAGGGCTCGCTGGAAACACCATATATTTT. It yields the protein CASSVEGLAGNTIYF.

This chain uses TRBV18 with TRBJ2-3; a weak D match, TRBD1 (5 bases). Trimming pared 6 bases from V and 1 base from J, leaving 14 bases between. The CDR3 has 15 amino acids. Germline assignment: CDR1 KGHSH and CDR2 LQKENI. The CDR3: CASSRALGGTDTQYF. The CDR3 region has the DNA TGTGCCAGCTCCCGTGCGTTAGGGGGCACAGATACGCAGTATTTT.